This passage covers 26 T cell receptor beta chains from one sample sequenced in a study of CD8+ T cells in alopecia areata. The authors extracted RNA and reverse transcribed it into cDNA as the sequencing template. TCRdb keeps only in-frame clones here, not all; method: immunoSEQ multiplex PCR. The profile covers about 160,000 clones, with about three fifths appearing a single time and roughly 0.91% taken by the ten largest. Treatment reported: oral pan-JAK inhibitor, 5-10 mg twice daily. Source: CD4+ T cells sorted from blood, taken at week 4, from a patient treated with tofacitinib. The receptors come from a human donor with alopecia areata.

A few counts support this clone. The V gene is TRBV7-9, the J gene TRBJ2-3; no clear D. CDR1 and CDR2 (germline): SEHNR, FQNEAQ (reference sequence). With 6 bases removed from V and 2 bases from J, the gap between germline ends came to 6 bases. CDR3 length: 12 amino acids. CDR3 in DNA: TGTGCCAGCAGTTCAGTCACAGATACGCAGTATTTT. This sequence encodes CASSSVTDTQYF.

V and J are TRBV5-1 and TRBJ2-5; D gene ambiguous. Per the germline V gene, CDR1 is SGHRS and CDR2 is YFSETQ. Trimming removed 0 bases from V and 2 bases from J, with 8 bases in between. The CDR3 has 14 amino acids. The CDR3 here is CASSLASGQETQYF. In nucleotides, the CDR3 is TGCGCCAGCAGCTTGGCCTCAGGACAAGAGACCCAGTACTTC.

This clone was seen a few times. The chain is built from TRBV7-9 and TRBJ2-1; TRBD2 matches 10 bases. V shed 3 bases, J shed 2 bases, and the junction held 4 bases outside the gene matches. The germline V gene encodes CDR1 SEHNR and CDR2 FQNEAQ (reference sequence). The CDR3 has 16 residues. In DNA form, the CDR3 reads TGTGCCAGCAGCTTCCAGCTAGCGGGAGCCTACAATGAGCAGTTCTTC. This translates into CASSFQLAGAYNEQFF.

The rearrangement uses TRBV7-3 and TRBJ1-1; D remains ambiguous. The CDR3 length is 14 residues. Trimming cost V 3 bases and J 0 bases, with 8 bases left between them. CDR1 and CDR2 from the germline V gene are SGHTA and FQGTGA. CDR3 amino acids: CASSFGPLNTEAFF. The CDR3 DNA sequence: TGTGCCAGCAGCTTTGGACCCCTGAACACTGAAGCTTTCTTT.

This chain uses TRBV5-1 with TRBJ2-5; tentative D call: TRBD2 (5 bases). Trimming left V 0 bases short and J 2 bases short, with 11 bases between. The CDR3 has 15 amino acids. Looked up from germline, CDR1 is SGHRS and CDR2 is YFSETQ. This CDR3 reads CASSLAKRAQETQYF. CDR3 nucleotides: TGCGCCAGCAGCTTGGCGAAGAGGGCTCAAGAGACCCAGTACTTC.

V usage is TRBV30 and J usage is TRBJ2-2, with TRBD1 matching over 9 bases. After removal of 0 bases from V and 3 bases from J, the junction contained 8 bases not matched to a gene. The germline gives CDR1 GTSNPN, CDR2 SVGIG (reference sequence). The CDR3 runs to 17 residues. Here the CDR3 DNA reads TGTGCCTGGAGTGTTTCCGGGACAGGGAGGTACACCGGGGAGCTGTTTTTT. It yields the protein CAWSVSGTGRYTGELFF.

The chain joins TRBV25-1 to TRBJ1-2, with a weak D call TRBD1 (6 bases). CDR3 length equals 15 residues. V gave up 1 base and J gave up 8 bases, with 17 bases separating them. Germline loops: CDR1 MGHDK, CDR2 SYGVNS. The CDR3 sequence: CASSESRGRGGGYTF. Written as DNA, the CDR3 is TGTGCCAGCAGTGAATCTAGGGGCAGGGGCGGCGGCTACACCTTC.

The J gene is TRBJ1-6, the V gene TRBV15; D remains unclear. The CDR3 length is 12 residues. Germline CDR1 is LNHNV and CDR2 is YYDKDF (reference sequence). Trimming removed 5 bases at V and 1 base at J, with 0 bases between. The CDR3 sequence: CATSSYNSPLHF. CDR3 coding DNA: TGTGCCACCAGCTCCTATAATTCACCCCTCCACTTT.

The chain links TRBV4-1 to TRBJ2-4; tentatively, D is TRBD1 (5 bases). Trimming pared 0 bases from V and 2 bases from J, leaving 11 bases between. The CDR3 sequence is 16 residues long. CDR1 is MGHRA and CDR2 is YSYEKL in the germline V gene. The CDR3 DNA is TGCGCCAGCAGCCAAGATCGTCAGGGAACCAAAAACATTCAGTACTTC. Translation gives CASSQDRQGTKNIQYF.

This clone was counted a single time. The chain combines TRBV25-1 with TRBJ2-3; D unclear. CDR1 and CDR2 (germline): MGHDK, SYGVNS. The CDR3 contains 12 residues. With 4 bases removed from V and 8 bases from J, the gap between germline ends came to 10 bases. The chain's CDR3 is CASSGPGGTQYF. DNA for the CDR3: TGTGCCAGCAGTGGCCCTGGTGGTACGCAGTATTTT.

This chain uses TRBV19 with TRBJ1-2; D gene uncertain. CDR1 LNHDA and CDR2 SQIVND come from the germline V gene (reference sequence). The CDR3 covers 12 residues. With 3 bases removed from V and 3 bases from J, the gap between germline ends came to 5 bases. CDR3 region: CASSISDYGYTF. In nucleotides, the CDR3 is TGTGCCAGTAGTATCTCAGACTATGGCTACACCTTC.

The chain has TRBV7-2 and TRBJ1-1, with D perhaps TRBD1 (6 bases). Trimming cost V 7 bases and J 4 bases, with 16 bases left between them. The CDR3 is 14 amino acids. In germline, CDR1 is SGHTA, CDR2 FQGNSA. The CDR3 spells CASTVGGSATEAFF. DNA for the CDR3: TGTGCCAGCACCGTGGGGGGCTCGGCCACTGAAGCTTTCTTT. The complete variable domain, with remaining parts taken from reference TRBV7-2 and TRBJ1-1, reads GAGVSQSPSNKVTEKGKDVELRCDPISGHTALYWYRQSLGQGLEFLIYFQGNSAPDKSGLPSDRFSAERTGGSVSTLTIQRTQQEDSAVYLCASTVGGSATEAFFGQGTRLTVV.

The rearrangement joins TRBV30 to TRBJ1-1; 7 positions agree with TRBD1. V was clipped by 3 bases and J by 4 bases; unmatched bases: 2. The length of the CDR3 is 12 residues. Germline values: CDR1 GTSNPN, CDR2 SVGIG (reference sequence). The chain's CDR3 is CAWRAGGTEAFF. In nucleotides, the CDR3 is TGTGCCTGGAGGGCAGGGGGCACTGAAGCTTTCTTT.

The V and J genes are TRBV25-1 and TRBJ2-3; D is unresolved. Trimming took 7 bases from V and 0 from J, leaving 11 bases between them. The CDR3 is 14 amino acids. Germline CDR1 and CDR2: MGHDK and SYGVNS. The CDR3 DNA reads as TGTGCCAGCACGTCCCTGACTAGCACAGATACGCAGTATTTT. It specifies CASTSLTSTDTQYF.

The chain uses TRBV30 and TRBJ1-2, with a weak D call TRBD1 (5 bases). V shed 3 bases and J shed 5 bases, with 16 bases lying between them. Germline V gene data show CDR1 as GTSNPN and CDR2 as SVGIG (reference sequence). CDR3 length: 14 amino acids. The CDR3 reads CAWRIPLEGYGYTF. CDR3 DNA sequence: TGTGCCTGGAGAATTCCGTTAGAGGGGTATGGCTACACCTTC.

A few counts support this clone. This rearrangement joins TRBV6-5 to TRBJ2-7, with D possibly TRBD1 on 6 matching bases. Trimming removed 5 bases at V and 1 base at J, with 12 bases between. This CDR3 comprises 14 residues. Germline CDR1 and CDR2: MNHEY and SVGAGI. In DNA form, the CDR3 reads TGTGCCAGCAGTGCCTACAGGGCTTCCTACGAGCAGTACTTC. Encoded protein: CASSAYRASYEQYF.

The chain is built from TRBV29-1 and TRBJ2-7, with TRBD2 as a possible D gene (5 bases). The CDR3 consists of 11 residues. V shed 6 bases and J shed 5 bases, with 11 bases lying between them. Germline lookup yields CDR1 SQVTM and CDR2 ANQGSEA. CDR3 bases: TGCAGCGTCGGACTGTTCCACGAGCAGTACTTC. This encodes CSVGLFHEQYF.

V gene TRBV10-3 combines with J gene TRBJ2-3; 9 bases are shared with TRBD2. CDR3 length: 15 amino acids. Trimming removed 10 bases from V and 4 bases from J; junction bases left unmatched: 12. CDR1 ENHRY and CDR2 SYGVKD come from the germline V gene. The CDR3 region is CATASSAGGSDTQYF. The CDR3 bases are TGTGCCACCGCCTCTTCCGCGGGGGGGTCAGATACGCAGTATTTT.

This chain links TRBV30 with TRBJ1-2; 8 bases match TRBD1. CDR1 is GTSNPN, CDR2 SVGIG, per germline (reference sequence). The junction had 7 bases not matched to a gene; V was cut back by 0 bases and J by 4 bases. The CDR3 runs 15 residues. CDR3 protein: CAWSVLSGGFYGYTF. In DNA, the CDR3 is TGTGCCTGGAGTGTTTTGTCAGGGGGCTTCTATGGCTACACCTTC.

As DNA, the CDR3 is TGTGCCATCAGTGATTCAACGGGGAGCAATCAGCCCCAGCATTTT. Protein: CAISDSTGSNQPQHF. The J gene is TRBJ1-5, the V gene TRBV10-3; D gene ambiguous. Germline assignment: CDR1 ENHRY and CDR2 SYGVKD. Between the trimmed V and J ends, which lost 3 bases and 1 base, there was a span of 10 bases. This CDR3 is built from 15 residues.

The chain is built from TRBV2 and TRBJ1-2, with TRBD1 as a possible D gene (5 bases). V shed 3 bases and J shed 7 bases, with 12 bases lying between them. Per germline, CDR1 SNHLY and CDR2 FYNNEI. The CDR3 consists of 13 residues. CDR3 loop: CASSEDNYTGYTF. DNA for the CDR3: TGTGCCAGCAGTGAGGACAACTACACTGGCTACACCTTC.

This clone was picked up one time. The J gene is TRBJ1-1, the V gene TRBV29-1; weak D call: TRBD1 (5 bases). CDR1 is SQVTM, CDR2 ANQGSEA, per germline. The CDR3 covers 11 residues. V was pared by 7 bases and J by 11 bases, with 17 bases between. The CDR3 coding sequence is TGCAGCGCGGTAGATCAGGGACTCGCTTTCTTT. Protein sequence: CSAVDQGLAFF.

As DNA, the CDR3 is TGTGCCAGCAGTTTATGGACAGGGGCCTACGAGCAGTACTTC. Translated: CASSLWTGAYEQYF. V gene TRBV27 combines with J gene TRBJ2-7; 9 nucleotides match TRBD1. Trimming took 1 base from V and 2 from J; bases not matched to a gene: 0. CDR1 is MNHEY and CDR2 is SMNVEV in the germline V gene (reference sequence). The CDR3 runs 14 residues.

V usage is TRBV7-2 and J usage is TRBJ2-7, with 10 bases lining up with TRBD1. CDR3 length: 16 amino acids. After removal of 5 bases from V and 2 bases from J, the junction contained 9 bases not matched to a gene. CDR1 SGHTA and CDR2 FQGNSA come from the germline V gene. CDR3 nucleotide sequence: TGTGCCAGCAGCCCACCCCGGGACAGGGGTACCTACGAGCAGTACTTC. Translated: CASSPPRDRGTYEQYF.

This clone was detected once. The chain uses TRBV5-1 and TRBJ2-6, with D perhaps matching TRBD1 (7 bases). V was shortened by 1 base and J by 3 bases, with 11 bases between the two germline ends. This CDR3 has 16 amino acids. CDR1 is SGHRS and CDR2 is YFSETQ in the germline V gene. As DNA, the CDR3 is TGCGCCAGCAGCTTGCCCCAGGGGGGTGGGGCCAACGTCCTGACTTTC. As protein: CASSLPQGGGANVLTF.

The chain carries TRBV6-5 and TRBJ2-1; a weak D match, TRBD2 (6 bases). The CDR3 loop spans 13 amino acids. Per germline, CDR1 MNHEY and CDR2 SVGAGI. The V and J ends lost 7 bases and 6 bases respectively, with 13 bases between them. CDR3 bases: TGTGCCAGCACCCCTCTGGGGGGCAATGAGCAGTTCTTC. Translation: CASTPLGGNEQFF.